This T cell receptor beta chain stems from a study of CXCR3-negative and CXCR3-positive naive CD8 T cells (dated by TCRdb to the late 2010s). Regarding the complete study: About 150 million TRB reads were obtained in total, roughly 1.5 +/- 0.3 million reads per library. The diversity and physicochemical repertoire analyses included 11 donors pooled from two independent experiments. Naive subsets from a handful of donors and memory cells from 3 donors were included in the TRBV-TRBJ cluster analysis.

What the work shows at the level of the full study, not this receptor alone: Similar TRBV-TRBJ usage was shown by naive CXCR3-negative and CXCR3-positive cells from the same donor, whereas distinct patterns were shown by memory cells. TRB CDR3s from CXCR3-positive naive cells showed higher hydrophobicity (lower Kidera factor 4), lower energy, and higher strength and volume indices than CXCR3-negative naive cells. Freshly isolated PBMCs were used for most assays because CXCR3 expression partially decreased after cryopreservation. Repertoire diversity was comparably high in both naive subsets but much lower in memory CD8+ T cells. Because surface CD5, which is linked to self-reactivity in mice, was comparable between the naive subsets, TCR interaction strength was also inferred from the physicochemical properties of TRB CDR3s.

Reading the germline V gene gives CDR1 SQVTM and CDR2 ANQGSEA. From the cysteine through the phenylalanine, the CDR3 covers 16 amino acids. No nucleotide data were recorded. Concerning this clonotype itself: No antigen is known for it.

Each CD8+ T cell subset was flow-sorted in triplicate, and some 310,000 cells per subset were placed directly into RLT lysis buffer. To exclude memory contaminants, naive CD8+ T cells were stringently defined as CD45RO-CCR7+CD27+CD95-. Using standard density gradient centrifugation, peripheral blood mononuclear cells were isolated from buffy coats. Naive CXCR3-negative and CXCR3-positive CD8+ T cells were flow-sorted on a FACSAria III. Total RNA was extracted from sorted cells with an RNeasy Mini Kit. The instrument was a NextSeq 550. The Human TCR Profiling Kit (MiLaboratory) was used to prepare UMI-labeled 5' RACE TRB cDNA libraries. The full amount of extracted RNA was used for cDNA synthesis, and the full amount of resulting cDNA was used for PCR amplification. The libraries were made side by side, with each library going through the same number of PCR cycles. The authors processed their data as follows. MIGEC and MiXCR extracted about 53,000 +/- 10,000 unique UMI-labeled TRB cDNA molecules per library, requiring at least two reads per UMI. On average, around 40,000 +/- 10,000 functional in-frame TRB CDR3 nucleotide clonotypes lacking stop codons were found per library. After downsampling to 5000 UMI-labeled TRB molecules per sample, diversity metrics such as normalized Shannon-Wiener and Chao1 were calculated in VDJtools. Clonotype-size-weighted physicochemical properties of the central five CDR3 residues (interaction energy, strength, volume and Kidera factor 4) were computed in VDJtools. TCRdb reprocessed the reads, so every CDR3 protein sequence counts as one entry and DNA is not shown. These V and J calls originate from TCRdb's pipeline instead of the authors' own analysis. This sample's records show 70,000 to 100,000 distinct CDR3 sequences. The biggest ten clones account for roughly 0.99% of the sample.

Recombination linked TRBV29-1 to TRBJ1-6. This receptor was obtained from a human donor in good health. Some clones in this sample may be carry-over from other donors' samples. Sample: naive CXCR3- CD8+ T cells from blood. Sample cell subset or site, as interpreted from the label and publication: CD45RO-CCR7+CD27+CD95- naive CD8+ T cells lacking CXCR3 (TNR3-). CDR3 loop: CSPLQASSSYNSPLHF. Reference TRBV29-1 and TRBJ1-6 proteins supply the regions before and after the CDR3; the full variable domain is: SAVISQKPSRDICQRGTSLTIQCQVDSQVTMMFWYRQQPGQSLTLIATANQGSEATYESGFVIDKFPISRPNLTFSTLTVSNMSPEDSSIYLCSPLQASSSYNSPLHFGNGTRLTVT.